This T cell receptor (beta chain) was recovered during a study of blood T cell repertoires in COVID-19. Overall study: Acute and convalescent COVID-19 samples came from the United States, Italy and Spain. PBMCs, B-cell-depleted T cells, or T cells provided the cDNA or gDNA that made up the material.

J was trimmed by 0 bases and V by 10 bases; bases with no gene match: 10. This CDR3 has 15 residues. Germline CDR1 is MDHEN and CDR2 is SYDVKM. Original processing notes: From reference gene primer amplification, estimates of nucleated cell counts were derived. Clones were sequenced by immunoSEQ multiplex PCR, and TCRdb holds only the in-frame ones, with some missing. V, J and clone size are those of that table, while D and trimming were read from the DNA. The top ten clones hold 3% to 4% of a sample with 450,000 to 500,000 clones, 75% to 90% of them seen once. This sequence was found in a human donor in a cohort sampled during active COVID-19. Sequencing input: peripheral blood. This chain connects TRBV28 to TRBJ2-3; 7 positions match TRBD2. The CDR3 spells CATSGGGASTDTQYF. In DNA form, the CDR3 reads TGTGCCACCTCCGGCGGGGGAGCTAGCACAGATACGCAGTATTTT.